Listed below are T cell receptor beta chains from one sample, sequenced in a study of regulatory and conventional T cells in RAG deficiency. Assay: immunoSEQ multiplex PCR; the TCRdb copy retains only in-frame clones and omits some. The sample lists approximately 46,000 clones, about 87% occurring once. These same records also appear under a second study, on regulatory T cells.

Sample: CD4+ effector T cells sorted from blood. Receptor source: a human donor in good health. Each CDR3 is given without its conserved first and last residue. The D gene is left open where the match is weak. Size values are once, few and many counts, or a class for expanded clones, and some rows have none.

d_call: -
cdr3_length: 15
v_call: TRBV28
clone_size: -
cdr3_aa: ASSLWGPSGQKKGYT

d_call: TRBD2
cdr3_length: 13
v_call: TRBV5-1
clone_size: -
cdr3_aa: ASSPGLENTGELF

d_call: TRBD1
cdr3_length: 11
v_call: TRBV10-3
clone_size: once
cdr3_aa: AIRDRVLEEQY

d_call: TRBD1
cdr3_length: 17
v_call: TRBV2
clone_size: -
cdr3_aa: ATRTSVGTGGALNYGYT

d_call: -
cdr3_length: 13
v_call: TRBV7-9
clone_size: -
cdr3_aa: ASSPSAHENYGYT

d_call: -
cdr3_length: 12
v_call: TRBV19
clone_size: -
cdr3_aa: ASSLSGVTGELF

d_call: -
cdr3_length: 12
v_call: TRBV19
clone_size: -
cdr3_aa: ASCAGTNNQPQH

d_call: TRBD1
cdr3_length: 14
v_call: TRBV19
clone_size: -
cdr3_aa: ASSMDRALVKNIQY

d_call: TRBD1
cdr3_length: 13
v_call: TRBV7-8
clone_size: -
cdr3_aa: ASSRGQGDTGELF

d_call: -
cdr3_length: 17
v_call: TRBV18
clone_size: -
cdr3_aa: ASSPAAPGHVSSYNEQF

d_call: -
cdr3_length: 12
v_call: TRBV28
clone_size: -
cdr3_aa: ASSGTPTNYGYT

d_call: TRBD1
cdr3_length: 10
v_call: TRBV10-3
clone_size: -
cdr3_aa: AISDSQGGYT

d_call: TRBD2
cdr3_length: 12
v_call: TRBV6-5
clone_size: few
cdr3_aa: ASRLAGGSDTQY